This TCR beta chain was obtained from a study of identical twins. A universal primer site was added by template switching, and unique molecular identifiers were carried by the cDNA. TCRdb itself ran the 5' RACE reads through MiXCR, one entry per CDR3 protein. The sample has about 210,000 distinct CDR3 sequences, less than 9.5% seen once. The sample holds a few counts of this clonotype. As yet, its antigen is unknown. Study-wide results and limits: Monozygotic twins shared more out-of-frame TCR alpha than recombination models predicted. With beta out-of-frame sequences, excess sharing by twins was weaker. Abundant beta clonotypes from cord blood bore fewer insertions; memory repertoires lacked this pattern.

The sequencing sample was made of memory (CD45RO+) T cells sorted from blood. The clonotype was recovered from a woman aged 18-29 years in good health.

DNA of the CDR3: TGTGCCAGCAGCCTCGGGCTTTCTAATGAAAAACTGTTTTTT. Translating it yields CASSLGLSNEKLFF. V usage is TRBV7-9 and J usage is TRBJ1-4; the D is unclear. V was cut by 5 bases and J by 3 bases, with 10 bases left in between. This CDR3 spans 14 amino acids. Per germline, CDR1 SEHNR and CDR2 FQNEAQ (reference sequence). The variable domain in full, with the rest retrieved from reference TRBV7-9 and TRBJ1-4, is DTGVSQNPRHKITKRGQNVTFRCDPISEHNRLYWYRQTLGQGPEFLTYFQNEAQLEKSRLLSDRFSAERPKGSFSTLEIQRTEQGDSAMYLCASSLGLSNEKLFFGSGTQLSVL.